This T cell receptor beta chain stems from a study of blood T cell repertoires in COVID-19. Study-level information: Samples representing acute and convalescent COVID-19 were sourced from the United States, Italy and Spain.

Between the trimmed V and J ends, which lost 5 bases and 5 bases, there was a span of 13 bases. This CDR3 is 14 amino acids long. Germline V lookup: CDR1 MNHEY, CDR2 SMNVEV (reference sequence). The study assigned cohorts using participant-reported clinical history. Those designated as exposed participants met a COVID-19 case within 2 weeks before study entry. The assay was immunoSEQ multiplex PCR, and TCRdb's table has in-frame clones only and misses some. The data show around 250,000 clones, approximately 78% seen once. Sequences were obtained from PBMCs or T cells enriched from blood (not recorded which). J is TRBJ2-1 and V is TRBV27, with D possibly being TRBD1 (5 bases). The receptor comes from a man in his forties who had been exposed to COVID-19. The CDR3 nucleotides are TGTGCCAGCAGTCCGAGGACACCAAACAATGAGCAGTTCTTC. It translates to CASSPRTPNNEQFF.